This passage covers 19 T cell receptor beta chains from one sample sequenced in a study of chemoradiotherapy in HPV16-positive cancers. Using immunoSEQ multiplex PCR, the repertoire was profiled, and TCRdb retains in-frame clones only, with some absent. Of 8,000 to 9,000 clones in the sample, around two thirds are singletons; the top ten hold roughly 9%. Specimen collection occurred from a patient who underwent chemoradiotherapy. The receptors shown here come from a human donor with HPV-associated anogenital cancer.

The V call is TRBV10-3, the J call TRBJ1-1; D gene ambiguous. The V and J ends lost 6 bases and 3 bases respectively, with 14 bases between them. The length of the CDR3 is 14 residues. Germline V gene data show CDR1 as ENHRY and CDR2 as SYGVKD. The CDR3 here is CAIRPSDGHTEAFF. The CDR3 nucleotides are TGTGCCATCAGACCTTCCGACGGCCACACTGAAGCTTTCTTT.

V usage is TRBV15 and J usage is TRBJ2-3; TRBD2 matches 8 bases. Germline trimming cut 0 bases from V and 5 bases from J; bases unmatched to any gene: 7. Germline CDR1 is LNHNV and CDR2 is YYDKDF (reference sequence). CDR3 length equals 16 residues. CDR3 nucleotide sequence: TGTGCCACCAGCAGAGATCCAGCGGGAGCGGAAGATACGCAGTATTTT. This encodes CATSRDPAGAEDTQYF.

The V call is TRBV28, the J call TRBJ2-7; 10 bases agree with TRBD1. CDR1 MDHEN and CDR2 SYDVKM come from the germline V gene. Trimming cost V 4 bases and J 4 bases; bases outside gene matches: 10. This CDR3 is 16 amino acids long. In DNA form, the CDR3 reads TGTGCCAGCAGTTGGAACCGGGACAGGGGAACGTACGAGCAGTACTTC. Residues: CASSWNRDRGTYEQYF. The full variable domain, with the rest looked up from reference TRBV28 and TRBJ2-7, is DVKVTQSSRYLVKRTGEKVFLECVQDMDHENMFWYRQDPGLGLRLIYFSYDVKMKEKGDIPEGYSVSREKKERFSLILESASTNQTSMYLCASSWNRDRGTYEQYFGPGTRLTVT.

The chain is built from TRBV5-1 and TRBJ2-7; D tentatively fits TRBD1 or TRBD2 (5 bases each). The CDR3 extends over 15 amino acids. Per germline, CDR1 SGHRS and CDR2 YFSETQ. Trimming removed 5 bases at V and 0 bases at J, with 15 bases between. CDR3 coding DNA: TGCGCCAGCAGTATAGACAGTGGAGGCTCCTACGAGCAGTACTTC. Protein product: CASSIDSGGSYEQYF.

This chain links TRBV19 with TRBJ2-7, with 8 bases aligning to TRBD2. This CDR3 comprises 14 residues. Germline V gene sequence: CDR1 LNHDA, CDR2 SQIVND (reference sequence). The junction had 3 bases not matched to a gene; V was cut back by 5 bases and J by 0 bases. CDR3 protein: CASSGTRSSYEQYF. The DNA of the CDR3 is TGTGCCAGTAGTGGGACTAGGAGCTCCTACGAGCAGTACTTC.

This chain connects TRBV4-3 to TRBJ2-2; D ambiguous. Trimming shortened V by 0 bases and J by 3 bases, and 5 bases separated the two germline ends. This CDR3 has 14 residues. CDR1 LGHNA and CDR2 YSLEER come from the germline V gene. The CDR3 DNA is TGCGCCAGCAGCCAAGATGAGCACACCGGGGAGCTGTTTTTT. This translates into CASSQDEHTGELFF.

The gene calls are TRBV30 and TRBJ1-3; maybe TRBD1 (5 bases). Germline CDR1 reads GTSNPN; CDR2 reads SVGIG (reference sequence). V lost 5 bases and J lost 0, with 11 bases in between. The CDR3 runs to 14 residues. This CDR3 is CAWCIGVSGNTIYF. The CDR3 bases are TGTGCCTGGTGTATAGGGGTCTCTGGAAACACCATATATTTT.

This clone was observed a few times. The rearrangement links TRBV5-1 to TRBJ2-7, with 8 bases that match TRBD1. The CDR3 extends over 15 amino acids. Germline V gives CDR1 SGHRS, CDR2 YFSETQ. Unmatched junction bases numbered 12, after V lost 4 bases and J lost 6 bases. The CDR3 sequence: CASSLREDRVREQYF. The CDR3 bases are TGCGCCAGCAGCCTCAGGGAGGACAGGGTACGCGAGCAGTACTTC.

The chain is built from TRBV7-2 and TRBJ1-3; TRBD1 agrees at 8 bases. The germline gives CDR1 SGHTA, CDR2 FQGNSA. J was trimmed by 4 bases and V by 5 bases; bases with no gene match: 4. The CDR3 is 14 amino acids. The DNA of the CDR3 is TGTGCCAGCAGCCGGGACAGGCGGGGAAACACCATATATTTT. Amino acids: CASSRDRRGNTIYF.

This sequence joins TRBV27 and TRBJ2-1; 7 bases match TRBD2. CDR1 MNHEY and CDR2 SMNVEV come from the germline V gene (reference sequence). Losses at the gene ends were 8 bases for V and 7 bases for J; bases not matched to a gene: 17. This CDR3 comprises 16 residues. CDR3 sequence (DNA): TGTGCCAGCCTTGGAATAGCGGGCCGACTGGGGAATGAGCAGTTCTTC. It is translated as CASLGIAGRLGNEQFF.

CDR3 in amino acids: CASSERDKNTEAFF. CDR3 coding DNA: TGTGCCAGCAGTGAAAGGGACAAGAACACTGAAGCTTTCTTT. J is TRBJ1-1 and V is TRBV6-4; tentative D call: TRBD1 (6 bases). The germline V and J ends were trimmed by 3 bases and 1 base, with 9 bases remaining between them. Germline-derived CDR1 and CDR2 are MRHNA and SNTAGT. This CDR3 has 14 residues.

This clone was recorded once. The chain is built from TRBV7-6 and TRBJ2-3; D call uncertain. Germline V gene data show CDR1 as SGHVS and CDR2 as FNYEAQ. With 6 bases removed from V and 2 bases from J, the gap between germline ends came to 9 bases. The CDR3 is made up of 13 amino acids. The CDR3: CASSSGATDTQYF. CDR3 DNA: TGTGCCAGCAGTTCTGGTGCCACAGATACGCAGTATTTT. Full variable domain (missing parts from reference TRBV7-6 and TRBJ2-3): GAGVSQSPRYKVTKRGQDVALRCDPISGHVSLYWYRQALGQGPEFLTYFNYEAQQDKSGLPNDRFSAERPEGSISTLTIQRTEQRDSAMYRCASSSGATDTQYFGPGTRLTVL.

The DNA for the CDR3 is TGTGCCAGCAGCTTCACAGGGGCGGCGAACACTGAAGCTTTCTTT. Protein product: CASSFTGAANTEAFF. This chain joins TRBV5-5 and TRBJ1-1; 7 bases fit TRBD1. After removal of 2 bases from V and 1 base from J, the junction contained 5 bases not matched to a gene. The germline CDR1 and CDR2 sequences are SGHKS and YYEKEE (reference sequence). The CDR3 totals 15 residues.

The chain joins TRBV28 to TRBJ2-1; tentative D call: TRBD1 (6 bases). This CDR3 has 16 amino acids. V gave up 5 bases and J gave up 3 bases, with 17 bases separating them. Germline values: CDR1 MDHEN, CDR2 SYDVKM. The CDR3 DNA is TGTGCCAGCAGTCTTTCCGGGCAGGGGAGCTACAATGAGCAGTTCTTC. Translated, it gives CASSLSGQGSYNEQFF.

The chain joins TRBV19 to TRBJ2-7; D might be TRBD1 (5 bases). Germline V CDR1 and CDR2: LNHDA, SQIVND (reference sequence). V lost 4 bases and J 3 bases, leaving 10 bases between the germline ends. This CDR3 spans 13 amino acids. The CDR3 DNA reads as TGTGCCAGTAGTACTACAGGTTTCTACGAGCAGTACTTC. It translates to CASSTTGFYEQYF. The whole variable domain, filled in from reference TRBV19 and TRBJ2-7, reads DGGITQSPKYLFRKEGQNVTLSCEQNLNHDAMYWYRQDPGQGLRLIYYSQIVNDFQKGDIAEGYSVSREKKESFPLTVTSAQKNPTAFYLCASSTTGFYEQYFGPGTRLTVT.

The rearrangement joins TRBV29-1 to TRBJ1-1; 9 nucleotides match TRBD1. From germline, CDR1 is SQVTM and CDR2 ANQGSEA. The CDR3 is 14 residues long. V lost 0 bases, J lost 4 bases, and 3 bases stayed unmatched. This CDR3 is CSVEDRGQGTEAFF. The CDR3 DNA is TGCAGCGTTGAAGATCGGGGACAGGGCACTGAAGCTTTCTTT.

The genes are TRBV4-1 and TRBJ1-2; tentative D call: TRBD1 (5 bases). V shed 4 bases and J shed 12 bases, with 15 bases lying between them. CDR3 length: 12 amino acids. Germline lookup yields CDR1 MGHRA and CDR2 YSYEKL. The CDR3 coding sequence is TGCGCCAGCAGCCCAGGGCTGGGAGTGCACACCTTC. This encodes CASSPGLGVHTF.

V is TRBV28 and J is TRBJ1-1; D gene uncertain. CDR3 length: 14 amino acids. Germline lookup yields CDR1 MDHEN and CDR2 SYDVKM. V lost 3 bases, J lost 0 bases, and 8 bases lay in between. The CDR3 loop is CASSLFRVNTEAFF. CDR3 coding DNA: TGTGCCAGCAGTTTGTTCCGGGTGAACACTGAAGCTTTCTTT.

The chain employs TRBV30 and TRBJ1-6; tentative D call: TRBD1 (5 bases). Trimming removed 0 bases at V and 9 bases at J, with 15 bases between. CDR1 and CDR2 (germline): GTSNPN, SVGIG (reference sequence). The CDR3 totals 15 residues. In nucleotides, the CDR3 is TGTGCCTGGAGTGTCCCGGGACCAAGGCTTTCACCCCTCCACTTT. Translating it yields CAWSVPGPRLSPLHF.